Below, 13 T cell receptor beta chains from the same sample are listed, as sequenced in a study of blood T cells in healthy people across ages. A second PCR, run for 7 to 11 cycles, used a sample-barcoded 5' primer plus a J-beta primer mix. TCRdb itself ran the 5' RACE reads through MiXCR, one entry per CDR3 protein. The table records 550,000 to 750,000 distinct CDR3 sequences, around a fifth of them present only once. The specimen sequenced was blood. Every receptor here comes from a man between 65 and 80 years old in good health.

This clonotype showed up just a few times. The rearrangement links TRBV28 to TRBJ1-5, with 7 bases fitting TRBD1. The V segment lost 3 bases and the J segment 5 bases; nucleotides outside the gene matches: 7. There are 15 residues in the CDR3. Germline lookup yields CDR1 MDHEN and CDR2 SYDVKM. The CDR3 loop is CASSFRTGGYQPQHF. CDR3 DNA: TGTGCCAGCAGTTTCCGGACAGGAGGGTATCAGCCCCAGCATTTT.

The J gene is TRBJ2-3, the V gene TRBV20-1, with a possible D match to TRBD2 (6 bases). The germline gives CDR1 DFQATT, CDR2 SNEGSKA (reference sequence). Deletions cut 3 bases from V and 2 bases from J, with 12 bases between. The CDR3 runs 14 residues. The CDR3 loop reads CSASYSGDTDTQYF. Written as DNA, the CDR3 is TGCAGTGCTAGCTATAGCGGAGACACAGATACGCAGTATTTT.

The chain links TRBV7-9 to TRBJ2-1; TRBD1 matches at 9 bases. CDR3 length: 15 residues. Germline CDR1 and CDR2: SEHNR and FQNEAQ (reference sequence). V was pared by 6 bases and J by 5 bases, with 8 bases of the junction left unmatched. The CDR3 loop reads CASSFPGQGHNEQFF. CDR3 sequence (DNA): TGTGCCAGCAGTTTCCCGGGACAGGGACACAATGAGCAGTTCTTC.

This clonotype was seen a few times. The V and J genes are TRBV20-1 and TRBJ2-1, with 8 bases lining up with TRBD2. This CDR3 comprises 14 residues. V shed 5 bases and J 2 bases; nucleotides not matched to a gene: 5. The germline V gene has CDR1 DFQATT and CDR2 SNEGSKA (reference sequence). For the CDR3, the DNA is TGCAGTGCTTCAGCGGGAGTACCCTACAATGAGCAGTTCTTC. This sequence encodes CSASAGVPYNEQFF.

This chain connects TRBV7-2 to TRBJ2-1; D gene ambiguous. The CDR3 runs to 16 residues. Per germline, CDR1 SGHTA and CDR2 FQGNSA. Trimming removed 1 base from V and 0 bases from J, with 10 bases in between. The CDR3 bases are TGTGCCAGCAGCTTAGAGCCAGGAATCTCCTACAATGAGCAGTTCTTC. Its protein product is CASSLEPGISYNEQFF.

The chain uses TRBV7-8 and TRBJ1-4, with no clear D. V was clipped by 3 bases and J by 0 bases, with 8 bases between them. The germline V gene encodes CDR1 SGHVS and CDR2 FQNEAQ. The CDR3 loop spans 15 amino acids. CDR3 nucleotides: TGTGCCAGCAGCTTTAGACAACCAACTAATGAAAAACTGTTTTTT. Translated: CASSFRQPTNEKLFF.

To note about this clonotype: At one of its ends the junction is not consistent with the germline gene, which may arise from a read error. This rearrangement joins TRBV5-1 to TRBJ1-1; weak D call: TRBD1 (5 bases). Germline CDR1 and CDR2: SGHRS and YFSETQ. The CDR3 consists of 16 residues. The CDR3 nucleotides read TGCGCCGGCAGCTGGGGACGTGGGGCGGCGAACACTGAAGCTTTCTTT. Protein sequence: CAGSWGRGAANTEAFF.

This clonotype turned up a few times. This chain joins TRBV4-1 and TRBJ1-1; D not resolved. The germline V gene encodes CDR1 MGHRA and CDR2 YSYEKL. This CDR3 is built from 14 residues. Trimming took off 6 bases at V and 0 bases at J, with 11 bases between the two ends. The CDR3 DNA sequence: TGCGCCAGCAGAGAACAAATTATGAACACTGAAGCTTTCTTT. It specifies CASREQIMNTEAFF.

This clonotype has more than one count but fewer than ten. CDR3: CASSFGRTDLETQYF. The DNA for the CDR3 is TGTGCCAGCAGCTTCGGGCGGACTGATTTAGAGACCCAGTACTTC. The chain has TRBV7-6 and TRBJ2-5, with D tentatively TRBD2 (5 bases). The CDR3 totals 15 residues. CDR1 and CDR2 from the germline V gene are SGHVS and FNYEAQ. Trimming left V 3 bases short and J 4 bases short, with 15 bases between.

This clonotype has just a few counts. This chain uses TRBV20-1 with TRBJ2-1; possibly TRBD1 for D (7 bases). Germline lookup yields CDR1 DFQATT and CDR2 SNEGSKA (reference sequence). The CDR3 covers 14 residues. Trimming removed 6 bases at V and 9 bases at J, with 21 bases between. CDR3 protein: CSATQGRLGSEQFF. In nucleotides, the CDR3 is TGCAGTGCCACACAGGGGCGCCTCGGGAGTGAGCAGTTCTTC.

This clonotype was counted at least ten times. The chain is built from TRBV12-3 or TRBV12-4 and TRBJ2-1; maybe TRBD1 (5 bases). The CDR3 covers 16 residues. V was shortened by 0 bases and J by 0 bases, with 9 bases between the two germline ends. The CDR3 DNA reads TGTGCCAGCAGTTTAGCGGGGCAAGGCTCCTACAATGAGCAGTTCTTC. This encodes CASSLAGQGSYNEQFF.

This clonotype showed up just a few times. DNA of the CDR3: TGTGCCATAGGACTAGCGGGAGCCTACAATGAGCAGTTCTTC. Translated: CAIGLAGAYNEQFF. This chain uses TRBV6-1 with TRBJ2-1; 13 bases match TRBD2. The germline CDR1 and CDR2 sequences are MNHNS and SASEGT. The V and J ends lost 10 bases and 2 bases, in that order; junction bases with no gene match: 2. The CDR3 consists of 14 residues.

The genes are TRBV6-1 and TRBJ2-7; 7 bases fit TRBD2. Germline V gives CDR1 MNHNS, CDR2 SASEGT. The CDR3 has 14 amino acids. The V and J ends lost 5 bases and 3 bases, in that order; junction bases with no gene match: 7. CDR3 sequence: CASSLRGEGYEQYF. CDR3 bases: TGTGCCAGCAGTCTCCGGGGGGAGGGCTACGAGCAGTACTTC.